The clone carrying this T cell receptor beta chain was counted at least ten times. Its target is not known. TCRdb itself ran the reads through MiXCR, one entry per CDR3 protein. The sample consists of roughly 300,000 distinct CDR3 sequences, more than 8% of them appearing once. This CDR3 is built from 15 residues. V lost 5 bases, J lost 3 bases, and 10 bases stayed unmatched. In germline, CDR1 is SGHTA, CDR2 FQGNSA. The data were obtained in a study of T cell repertoires in cytomegalovirus infection. Overall study context: It can be stated that public TCR beta signatures indicated CMV infection as well as a matching HLA type. Whole-study findings and limits: The ex vivo response was dominated by HLA-C-restricted CMV-specific TCR beta clonotypes.

Specimen: PBMCs. The chain couples TRBV7-2 to TRBJ2-7, with 7 bases fitting TRBD1. The receptor was isolated from a human donor in good health (CMV status not recorded). Some clones in this sample may be carry-over from other donors' samples. The CDR3 DNA follows: TGTGCCAGCAGCATACCGGGACAGCTGAACTACGAGCAGTACTTC. This sequence encodes CASSIPGQLNYEQYF. The full variable domain, its missing parts supplied by reference TRBV7-2 and TRBJ2-7, is GAGVSQSPSNKVTEKGKDVELRCDPISGHTALYWYRQSLGQGLEFLIYFQGNSAPDKSGLPSDRFSAERTGGSVSTLTIQRTQQEDSAVYLCASSIPGQLNYEQYFGPGTRLTVT.